The 19 T cell receptor beta chains below all came from one sample that was sequenced in a study of CDR3 diversity in severe acne. In TCRdb, the PCR reads were re-called with MiXCR into one record per CDR3 protein. Of about 86,000 distinct CDR3 sequences listed, under 65% are singletons. Sequencing used blood. The receptors derive from a male donor in good health, without acne.

This chain joins TRBV28 and TRBJ1-5; D remains ambiguous. CDR3 length equals 12 residues. Germline CDR1 reads MDHEN; CDR2 reads SYDVKM. V shed 5 bases and J shed 9 bases, with 11 bases lying between them. Here the CDR3 DNA reads TGTGCCAGCAGTCCAGGCACAAGGCCCCAGCATTTT. Protein product: CASSPGTRPQHF.

This rearrangement joins TRBV20-1 to TRBJ2-1, with 8 positions matching TRBD2. From germline, CDR1 is DFQATT and CDR2 SNEGSKA (reference sequence). Losses at the gene ends were 3 bases for V and 6 bases for J; bases not matched to a gene: 4. The CDR3 sequence is 13 residues long. The CDR3 region is CSARNGTSNEQFF. In DNA, the CDR3 is TGCAGTGCTAGGAACGGGACTAGCAATGAGCAGTTCTTC.

A few counts support this clonotype. The gene calls are TRBV7-9 and TRBJ2-7; D remains unclear. The CDR3 consists of 14 residues. V was trimmed by 1 base and J by 3 bases, leaving 10 bases between them. Germline-derived CDR1 and CDR2 are SEHNR and FQNEAQ (reference sequence). This chain's CDR3 is CASSLVSENYEQYF. The CDR3, as DNA: TGTGCCAGCAGCTTAGTCTCAGAAAACTACGAGCAGTACTTC.

The sample holds many counts of this clonotype. The chain carries TRBV16 and TRBJ2-7; D gene unclear. Germline CDR1 and CDR2: KGHSY and FQNENV. V shed 4 bases and J shed 0 bases, with 13 bases lying between them. The CDR3 length is 15 residues. The CDR3 protein is CASSPAARSSYEQYF. CDR3 in DNA: TGTGCCAGCAGCCCCGCAGCGCGGAGCTCCTACGAGCAGTACTTC.

This rearrangement joins TRBV5-1 to TRBJ1-1; unclear D gene. V lost 4 bases to trimming and J lost 4 bases, with 11 bases between them. This CDR3 comprises 13 residues. The germline V gene encodes CDR1 SGHRS and CDR2 YFSETQ. The CDR3 DNA reads as TGCGCCAGCAGCCAGCCATTTAGCACTGAAGCTTTCTTT. Translating gives CASSQPFSTEAFF.

This clonotype was seen repeatedly, ten times or more. The V and J genes are TRBV20-1 and TRBJ2-7; D is unclear. The length of the CDR3 is 13 residues. CDR1 is DFQATT and CDR2 is SNEGSKA in the germline V gene (reference sequence). V was cut by 6 bases and J by 2 bases, with 14 bases left in between. The CDR3 DNA reads TGCAGTGCAGTCAGGACGGAAACCTACGAGCAGTACTTC. Its translation: CSAVRTETYEQYF.

By share, this clonotype counts as medium-sized (0.01 to 0.1%). The chain recombines TRBV20-1 with TRBJ2-7; D not certain. The length of the CDR3 is 11 residues. Looked up from germline, CDR1 is DFQATT and CDR2 is SNEGSKA (reference sequence). Trimming removed 3 bases at V and 3 bases at J, with 6 bases between. CDR3 DNA sequence: TGCAGTGCTAGCGTGGACTACGAGCAGTACTTC. It is translated as CSASVDYEQYF.

V is TRBV29-1 and J is TRBJ2-3, with D unclear. Looked up from germline, CDR1 is SQVTM and CDR2 is ANQGSEA. The CDR3 consists of 16 residues. V was clipped by 4 bases and J by 1 base, with 18 bases between them. CDR3 DNA sequence: TGCAGCGTTGGTAGCAACCTAAGGGCTCGCACAGATACGCAGTATTTT. Amino acid sequence: CSVGSNLRARTDTQYF.

The chain is built from TRBV20-1 and TRBJ2-7; TRBD2 matches at 11 bases. Per germline, CDR1 DFQATT and CDR2 SNEGSKA (reference sequence). The CDR3 has 15 residues. With V trimmed by 3 bases and J by 3 bases, 7 bases remained unmatched. The CDR3 region is CSASPGTSGCYEQYF. CDR3 DNA: TGCAGTGCTAGCCCCGGGACTAGCGGTTGCTACGAGCAGTACTTC.

The chain employs TRBV14 and TRBJ2-7; tentatively, D is TRBD2 (5 bases). This CDR3 region has 15 residues. Germline-derived CDR1 and CDR2 are SGHDN and FVKESK. V lost 4 bases to trimming and J lost 2 bases, with 15 bases between them. The CDR3 reads CASSPPAAPPYEQYF. In nucleotides, the CDR3 is TGTGCCAGCAGCCCCCCAGCGGCCCCACCCTACGAGCAGTACTTC. The full variable domain, with the rest looked up from reference TRBV14 and TRBJ2-7, is EAGVTQFPSHSVIEKGQTVTLRCDPISGHDNLYWYRRVMGKEIKFLLHFVKESKQDESGMPNNRFLAERTGGTYSTLKVQPAELEDSGVYFCASSPPAAPPYEQYFGPGTRLTVT.

This clonotype was counted a few times. The chain uses TRBV10-3 and TRBJ2-5; 8 bases are shared with TRBD1. Germline values: CDR1 ENHRY, CDR2 SYGVKD. This CDR3 is built from 14 residues. J lost 4 bases, V lost 3 bases, and 4 bases had no gene match. The CDR3: CAISEQGGGETQYF. CDR3 sequence (DNA): TGTGCCATCAGTGAACAGGGGGGAGGAGAGACCCAGTACTTC.

This clonotype was counted a few times. V and J are TRBV7-6 and TRBJ2-2; unclear D gene. Between the trimmed V and J ends, which lost 4 bases and 2 bases, there was a span of 8 bases. Germline CDR1 and CDR2: SGHVS and FNYEAQ. CDR3 size: 14 residues. CDR3: CASSSPPNTGELFF. The CDR3 DNA reads as TGTGCCAGCAGCTCCCCCCCTAACACCGGGGAGCTGTTTTTT. The full variable domain, rest sourced from reference TRBV7-6 and TRBJ2-2, is GAGVSQSPRYKVTKRGQDVALRCDPISGHVSLYWYRQALGQGPEFLTYFNYEAQQDKSGLPNDRFSAERPEGSISTLTIQRTEQRDSAMYRCASSSPPNTGELFFGEGSRLTVL.

On this clonotype: Just one base apart from a much larger clone, this may be a read error. This chain connects TRBV10-3 to TRBJ1-1, with 8 bases identical to TRBD1. CDR3 size: 13 residues. Germline V lookup: CDR1 ENHRY, CDR2 SYGVKD. The V gene end was trimmed by 7 bases and the J gene end by 1 base; junction bases not matched to a gene: 2. The chain's CDR3 is CAIKGTGNTEAFF. The DNA for the CDR3 is TGTGCCATCAAAGGGACAGGGAACACTGAAGCTTTCTTT.

V usage is TRBV20-1 and J usage is TRBJ2-7, with TRBD1 matching 10 bases. V shed 7 bases and J 3 bases; nucleotides not matched to a gene: 6. Germline CDR1 and CDR2: DFQATT and SNEGSKA (reference sequence). This CDR3 comprises 13 residues. The CDR3 reads CSVGQGPDYEQYF. CDR3 sequence (DNA): TGCAGTGTGGGACAGGGGCCCGACTACGAGCAGTACTTC.

This clonotype was counted at least ten times. The CDR3 sequence: CASGGRTGGVTDTQYF. The DNA for the CDR3 is TGTGCCAGCGGCGGACGGACAGGGGGAGTTACAGATACGCAGTATTTT. V gene TRBV5-8 combines with J gene TRBJ2-3, with 10 bases aligning to TRBD1. Trimming cost V 7 bases and J 3 bases; bases outside gene matches: 11. Germline loops: CDR1 SGHTS, CDR2 YDEGEE. The CDR3 is 16 residues long. Drawing the rest from reference TRBV5-8 and TRBJ2-3, the complete variable domain is EAGVTQSPTHLIKTRGQQATLRCSPISGHTSVYWYQQALGLGLQFLLWYDEGEERNRGNFPPRFSGRQFPNYSSELNVNALELEDSALYLCASGGRTGGVTDTQYFGPGTRLTVL.

The J gene is TRBJ2-7, the V gene TRBV15; D is unresolved. Trimming shortened V by 0 bases and J by 0 bases, and 9 bases separated the two germline ends. The germline V gene has CDR1 LNHNV and CDR2 YYDKDF (reference sequence). The CDR3 contains 15 residues. For the CDR3, the DNA is TGTGCCACCAGCAGAGATCGTCCGAGCTCCTACGAGCAGTACTTC. This translates into CATSRDRPSSYEQYF.

V is TRBV28 and J is TRBJ1-2, with D unresolved. In germline, CDR1 is MDHEN, CDR2 SYDVKM. V gave up 6 bases and J gave up 2 bases, with 10 bases separating them. CDR3 length: 13 residues. Written as DNA, the CDR3 is TGTGCCAGCAGCCCAACATCGAACTATGGCTACACCTTC. Protein product: CASSPTSNYGYTF.

As for this clonotype: It may be a read error: a sequence one base away is much more abundant. The CDR3 loop reads CASSECSAHCFDLRAYSYGYTF. CDR3 bases: TGTGCCAGCAGTGAATGTTCGGCCCACTGCTTTGACCTGCGGGCCTACAGCTATGGCTACACCTTC. This chain connects TRBV6-1 to TRBJ1-2; D is uncertain. Trimming left V 2 bases short and J 4 bases short, with 35 bases between. The CDR3 covers 22 residues. Per germline, CDR1 MNHNS and CDR2 SASEGT.

This clonotype was detected a few times. The chain combines TRBV15 with TRBJ2-1, with 8 bases fitting TRBD2. With V trimmed by 1 base and J by 7 bases, 9 bases remained unmatched. The CDR3 spans 16 residues. CDR1 and CDR2 from the germline V gene are LNHNV and YYDKDF (reference sequence). CDR3 residues: CATSRVPGGPRNEQFF. The CDR3 DNA is TGTGCCACCAGCAGAGTTCCGGGAGGGCCTCGGAATGAGCAGTTCTTC.